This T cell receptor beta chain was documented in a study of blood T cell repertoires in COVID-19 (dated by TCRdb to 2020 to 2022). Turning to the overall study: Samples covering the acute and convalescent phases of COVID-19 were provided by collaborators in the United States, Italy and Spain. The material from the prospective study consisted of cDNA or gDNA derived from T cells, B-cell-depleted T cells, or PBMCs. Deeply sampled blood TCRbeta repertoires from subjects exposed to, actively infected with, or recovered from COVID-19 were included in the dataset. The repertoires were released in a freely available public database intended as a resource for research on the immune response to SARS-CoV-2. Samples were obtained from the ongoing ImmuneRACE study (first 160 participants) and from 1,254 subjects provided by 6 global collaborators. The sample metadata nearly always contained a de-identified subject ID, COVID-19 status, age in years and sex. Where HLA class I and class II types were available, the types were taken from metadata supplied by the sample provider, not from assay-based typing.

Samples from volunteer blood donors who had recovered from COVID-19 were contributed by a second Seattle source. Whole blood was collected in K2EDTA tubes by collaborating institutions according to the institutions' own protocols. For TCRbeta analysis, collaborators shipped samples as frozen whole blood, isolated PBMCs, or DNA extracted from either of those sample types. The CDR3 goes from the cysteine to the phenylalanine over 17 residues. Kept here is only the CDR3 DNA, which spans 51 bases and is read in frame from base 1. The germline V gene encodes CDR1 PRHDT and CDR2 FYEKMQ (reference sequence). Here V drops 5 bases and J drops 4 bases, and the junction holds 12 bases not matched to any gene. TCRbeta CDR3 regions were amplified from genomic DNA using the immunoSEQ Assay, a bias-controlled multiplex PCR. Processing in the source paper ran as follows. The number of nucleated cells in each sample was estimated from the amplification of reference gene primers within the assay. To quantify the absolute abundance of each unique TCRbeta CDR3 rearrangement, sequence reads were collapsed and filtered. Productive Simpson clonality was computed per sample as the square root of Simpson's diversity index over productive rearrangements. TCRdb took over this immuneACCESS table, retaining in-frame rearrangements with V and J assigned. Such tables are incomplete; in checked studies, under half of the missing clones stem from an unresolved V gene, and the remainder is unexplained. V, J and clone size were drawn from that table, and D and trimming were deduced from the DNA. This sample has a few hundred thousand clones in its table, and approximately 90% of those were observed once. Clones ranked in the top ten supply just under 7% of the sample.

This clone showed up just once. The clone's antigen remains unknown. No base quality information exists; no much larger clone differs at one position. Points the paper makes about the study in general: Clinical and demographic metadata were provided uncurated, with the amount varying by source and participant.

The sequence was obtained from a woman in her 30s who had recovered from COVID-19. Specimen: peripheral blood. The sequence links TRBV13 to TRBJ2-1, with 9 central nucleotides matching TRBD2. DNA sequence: TGTGCCAGCAGCCTTCTTTCTATAGCGGGGGTATACAATGAGCAGTTCTTC. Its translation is CASSLLSIAGVYNEQFF. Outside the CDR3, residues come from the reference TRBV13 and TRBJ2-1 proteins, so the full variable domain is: AAGVIQSPRHLIKEKRETATLKCYPIPRHDTVYWYQQGPGQDPQFLISFYEKMQSDKGSIPDRFSAQQFSDYHSELNMSSLELGDSALYFCASSLLSIAGVYNEQFFGPGTRLTVL.